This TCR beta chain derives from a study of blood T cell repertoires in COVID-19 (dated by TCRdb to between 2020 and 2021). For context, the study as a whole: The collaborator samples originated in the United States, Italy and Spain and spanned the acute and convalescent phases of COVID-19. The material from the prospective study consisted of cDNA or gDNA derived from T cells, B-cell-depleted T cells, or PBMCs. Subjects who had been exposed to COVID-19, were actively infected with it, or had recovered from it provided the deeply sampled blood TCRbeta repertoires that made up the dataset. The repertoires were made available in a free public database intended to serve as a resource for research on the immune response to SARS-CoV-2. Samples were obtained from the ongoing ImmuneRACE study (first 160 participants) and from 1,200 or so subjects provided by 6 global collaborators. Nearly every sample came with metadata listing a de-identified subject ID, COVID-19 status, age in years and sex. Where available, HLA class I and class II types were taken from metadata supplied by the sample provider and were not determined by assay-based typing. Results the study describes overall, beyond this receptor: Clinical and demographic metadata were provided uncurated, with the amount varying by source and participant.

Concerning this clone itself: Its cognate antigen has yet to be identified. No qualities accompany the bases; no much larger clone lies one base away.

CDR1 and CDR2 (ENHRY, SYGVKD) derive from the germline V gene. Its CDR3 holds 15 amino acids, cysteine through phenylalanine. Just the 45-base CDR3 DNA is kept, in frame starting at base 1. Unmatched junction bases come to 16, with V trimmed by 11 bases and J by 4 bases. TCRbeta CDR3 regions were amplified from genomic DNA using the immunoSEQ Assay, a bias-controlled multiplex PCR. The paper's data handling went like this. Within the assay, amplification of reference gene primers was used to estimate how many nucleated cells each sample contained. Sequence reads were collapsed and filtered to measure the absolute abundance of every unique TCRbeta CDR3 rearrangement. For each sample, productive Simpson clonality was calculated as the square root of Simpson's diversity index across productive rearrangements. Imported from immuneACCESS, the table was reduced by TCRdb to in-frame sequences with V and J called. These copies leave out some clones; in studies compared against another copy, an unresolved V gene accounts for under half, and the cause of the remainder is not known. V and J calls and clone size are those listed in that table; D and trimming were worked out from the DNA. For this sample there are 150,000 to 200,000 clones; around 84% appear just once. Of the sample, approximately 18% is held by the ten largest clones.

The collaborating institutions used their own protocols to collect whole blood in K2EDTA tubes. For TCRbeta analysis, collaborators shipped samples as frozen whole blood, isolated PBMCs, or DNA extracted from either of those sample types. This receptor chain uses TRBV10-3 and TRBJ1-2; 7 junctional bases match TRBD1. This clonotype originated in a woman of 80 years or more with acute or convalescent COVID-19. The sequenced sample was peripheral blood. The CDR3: CASAKWGAGGYGYTF. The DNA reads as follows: TGTGCCTCCGCCAAATGGGGGGCAGGGGGCTATGGCTACACCTTC.